This T cell receptor (beta chain) appears in the sequencing data of a study of T-cell reconstitution after alpha-beta-depleted transplantation in children. The TCRbeta library was prepared with unique molecular identifiers. TCRdb passed the PCR reads through MiXCR, listing each CDR3 protein once. In the table there are more than 45,000 distinct CDR3 sequences, 40% to 60% of which are singletons. This clonotype was detected only once. Its antigen remains unidentified. Points from the study as a whole: Most T-cell counts and diversity one year after the transplant came from T cells that were newly produced. The origin of alpha-beta T cells about two months after transplant was reportedly several hundred expanded graft clones. Surviving recipient T cells and intrathymic progenitors accounted for some patients' high TCRbeta diversity at day 60.

V dropped 3 bases and J dropped 2; count of bases not matched to a gene: 4. There are 15 residues in the CDR3. Germline loops: CDR1 SGHRS, CDR2 YFSETQ. The chain couples TRBV5-1 to TRBJ1-2; 10 nucleotides agree with TRBD1. Material: peripheral blood, obtained before TCRalphabeta/CD19-depleted stem cell transplant. The TCR originated in a boy in the first two years of life with SCID, due to receive a stem cell transplant. CDR3 in amino acids: CASSWGTGENYGYTF. The CDR3, as DNA: TGCGCCAGCAGCTGGGGGACAGGGGAAAACTATGGCTACACCTTC.